Following are 5 T cell receptor beta chains from one sample sequenced in a study of shared clonotypes between healthy human individuals. Libraries were prepared by immunoSEQ multiplex PCR; TCRdb keeps only in-frame clonotypes and omits some of them. The profile shows about 2 million clones, approximately 95% of them singletons. Naive CD8 cells, CD45RO-negative and positively selected for CCR7, excluded terminally differentiated effector memory CD45RA+ cells. The sample was naive CD8+ T cells sorted from blood. These receptors all stem from a man between 18 and 29 years old in good health.

Details on this clone: Other DNA sequences in this specimen translate into the identical CDR3. The V call is TRBV11-3, the J call TRBJ2-7; possible D gene TRBD2, 6 bases. The CDR3 loop spans 13 amino acids. Trimming shortened V by 5 bases and J by 1 base, and 9 bases separated the two germline ends. The germline CDR1 and CDR2 sequences are SGHNT and YENEEA. The CDR3 DNA is TGTGCCAGCAGCCTCGGGGGATCCTACGAGCAGTACTTC. Encoded protein: CASSLGGSYEQYF.

The rearrangement links TRBV30 to TRBJ2-3, with 7 bases matching TRBD1. J lost 2 bases, V lost 5 bases, and 4 bases had no gene match. This CDR3 spans 13 amino acids. From germline, CDR1 is GTSNPN and CDR2 SVGIG (reference sequence). The CDR3 protein is CAWDRAFTDTQYF. CDR3 sequence (DNA): TGTGCCTGGGACAGGGCCTTCACAGATACGCAGTATTTT.

The chain's CDR3 is CASSIAGIYGYTF. CDR3 sequence (DNA): TGTGCCAGTAGTATTGCAGGGATCTATGGCTACACCTTC. The chain is built from TRBV19 and TRBJ1-2; tentative D call: TRBD1 (5 bases). The V end lost 3 bases, the J end lost 4 bases, and 9 bases lay between the germline ends. This CDR3 spans 13 amino acids. Looked up from germline, CDR1 is LNHDA and CDR2 is SQIVND (reference sequence).

This chain links TRBV4-1 with TRBJ1-2; TRBD1 matches at 8 bases. The CDR3 loop spans 17 amino acids. V was pared by 2 bases and J by 4 bases, with 12 bases of the junction left unmatched. The germline gives CDR1 MGHRA, CDR2 YSYEKL. Written as DNA, the CDR3 is TGCGCCAGCAGCCAAACCCGGTATGGACAGGGATTCTATGGCTACACCTTC. Amino acids: CASSQTRYGQGFYGYTF.

V is TRBV7-9 and J is TRBJ2-1, with a tentative D call TRBD2 (6 bases). Germline values: CDR1 SEHNR, CDR2 FQNEAQ (reference sequence). V shed 1 base and J shed 7 bases, with 14 bases lying between them. The CDR3 covers 15 residues. The CDR3 DNA reads as TGTGCCAGCAGCTTAGTTGCGGGGCTTACGAATGAGCAGTTCTTC. As protein: CASSLVAGLTNEQFF.